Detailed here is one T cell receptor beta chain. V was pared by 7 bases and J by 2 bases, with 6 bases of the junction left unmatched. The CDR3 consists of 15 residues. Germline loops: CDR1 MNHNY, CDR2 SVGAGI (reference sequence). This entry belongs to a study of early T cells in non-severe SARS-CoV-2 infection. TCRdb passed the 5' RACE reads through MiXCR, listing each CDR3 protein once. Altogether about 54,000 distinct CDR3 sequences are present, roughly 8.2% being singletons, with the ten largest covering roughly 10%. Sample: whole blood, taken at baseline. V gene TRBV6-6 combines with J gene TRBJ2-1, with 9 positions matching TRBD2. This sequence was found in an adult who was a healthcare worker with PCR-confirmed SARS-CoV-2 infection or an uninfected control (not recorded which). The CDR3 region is CASNRLAAAYNEQFF. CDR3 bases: TGTGCCAGCAATCGACTAGCGGCCGCCTACAATGAGCAGTTCTTC.